This entry concerns a single TCR beta chain. V was cut by 5 bases and J by 4 bases, with 13 bases left in between. The germline V gene encodes CDR1 SGHTA and CDR2 FQGTGA. This CDR3 is built from 14 residues. Study processing details: Amplification of reference gene primers provided the estimated nucleated cell counts. Data came from immunoSEQ multiplex PCR; TCRdb stores just in-frame clones and leaves some out. From that table come the V and J calls and clone size; the DNA was used to work out D and trimming. Of about 220,000 clones in the sample, 60% to 85% are singletons; the top ten hold roughly 6.7%. This sample is part of a study of blood T cell repertoires in COVID-19. Study-level background: The United States, Italy and Spain supplied acute and convalescent COVID-19 samples. PBMCs, B-cell-depleted T cells, or T cells provided the cDNA or gDNA that made up the material.

This receptor was identified in a woman aged 70-85 years with acute or convalescent COVID-19. The sequenced sample was peripheral blood. The rearrangement joins TRBV7-3 to TRBJ2-3, with D tentatively TRBD1 (6 bases). The CDR3 coding sequence is TGTGCCAGCAGCCTCGGGACAAATCCAGATACGCAGTATTTT. Its protein product is CASSLGTNPDTQYF.